The 17 T cell receptor beta chains reported below all come from one sample, sequenced in a study of blood T cell repertoires in COVID-19. This table comes from immunoSEQ multiplex PCR, and its TCRdb copy is limited to in-frame clones, with some not included. The sample yields 200,000 to 300,000 clones, approximately 90% seen once. Sequences were obtained from PBMCs or T cells enriched from blood (not recorded which). The origin of the receptors is a middle-aged man who had recovered from COVID-19.

For the CDR3, the DNA is TGCGCCAGCGGTACTAGCGGTAGCTCCTACAATGAGCAGTTCTTC. It is translated as CASGTSGSSYNEQFF. This chain links TRBV5-1 with TRBJ2-1; 8 bases line up with TRBD2. Germline V gene lookup returns CDR1 SGHRS and CDR2 YFSETQ. There are 15 residues in the CDR3. The V and J ends lost 7 bases and 0 bases, in that order; junction bases with no gene match: 6.

The sample holds one count of this clone. This chain connects TRBV5-1 to TRBJ2-1, with D tentatively TRBD2 (6 bases). The germline V gene encodes CDR1 SGHRS and CDR2 YFSETQ. Trimming removed 7 bases from V and 4 bases from J, with 18 bases in between. This CDR3 has 15 amino acids. In DNA form, the CDR3 reads TGCGCCAGCTCCTCGACGGGGGACCCTTACAATGAGCAGTTCTTC. Protein: CASSSTGDPYNEQFF.

The chain links TRBV10-3 to TRBJ2-6, with D hard to call. Trimming left V 4 bases short and J 2 bases short, with 12 bases between. Germline lookup yields CDR1 ENHRY and CDR2 SYGVKD. The CDR3 spans 16 residues. CDR3 residues: CAISVSVRTGANVLTF. CDR3 DNA: TGTGCCATCAGTGTCTCCGTCCGTACTGGGGCCAACGTCCTGACTTTC.

The chain has TRBV19 and TRBJ2-5; possible D gene TRBD2, 6 bases. V lost 4 bases, J lost 7 bases, and 13 bases lay in between. The germline CDR1 and CDR2 sequences are LNHDA and SQIVND (reference sequence). This CDR3 comprises 13 residues. This chain's CDR3 is CASSNALAATQYF. The CDR3, as DNA: TGTGCCAGTAGTAACGCACTAGCTGCGACCCAGTACTTC.

The rearrangement joins TRBV3-1 (or the pseudogene TRBV3-2) to TRBJ2-7; weak D call: TRBD2 (5 bases). V was pared by 8 bases and J by 3 bases, with 14 bases between. The length of the CDR3 is 13 residues. Germline V CDR1 and CDR2: LGHDT, YNNKEL (reference sequence). The CDR3 spells CASEKAGLYEQYF. In nucleotides, the CDR3 is TGTGCCAGCGAAAAAGCTGGACTCTACGAGCAGTACTTC.

The chain couples TRBV19 to TRBJ2-7, with a tentative D call TRBD1 (6 bases). The CDR3 runs 15 residues. Trimming removed 3 bases from V and 4 bases from J, with 16 bases in between. Germline V gives CDR1 LNHDA, CDR2 SQIVND (reference sequence). The CDR3 region has the DNA TGTGCCAGTAGTATGTTGGTGGGGGCGTTATACGAGCAGTACTTC. It is translated as CASSMLVGALYEQYF.

This clone is a singleton in its sample. The rearrangement links TRBV19 to TRBJ2-7; a possible D gene is TRBD2 (5 bases). Germline lookup yields CDR1 LNHDA and CDR2 SQIVND (reference sequence). Trimming cost V 1 base and J 4 bases, with 8 bases left between them. The CDR3 sequence is 13 residues long. The CDR3 region has the DNA TGTGCCAGTAGTATAGGTTCGGGATACGAGCAGTACTTC. Protein product: CASSIGSGYEQYF.

This chain uses TRBV5-6 with TRBJ1-1, with D possibly TRBD1 on 5 matching bases. The V gene lost 2 bases and the J gene lost 3 bases, with 14 bases spanning the gap. This CDR3 has 15 amino acids. Per germline, CDR1 SGHDT and CDR2 YYEEEE. CDR3 nucleotide sequence: TGTGCCAGCAGCTTCTCAAGGGGTTTCGACACTGAAGCTTTCTTT. This gives the protein CASSFSRGFDTEAFF.

The V gene is TRBV29-1, the J gene TRBJ2-7; D uncertain. The germline CDR1 and CDR2 sequences are SQVTM and ANQGSEA. V was shortened by 2 bases and J by 3 bases, with 5 bases between the two germline ends. The CDR3 extends over 11 amino acids. CDR3 residues: CSVESSYEQYF. For the CDR3, the DNA is TGCAGCGTTGAATCCAGCTACGAGCAGTACTTC.

This clone has only a few counts. The V and J genes are TRBV5-4 and TRBJ2-2; tentatively, D is TRBD1 (5 bases). The CDR3 spans 14 residues. Germline V gives CDR1 SGHNT, CDR2 YYREEE (reference sequence). V lost 0 bases and J lost 6, with 9 bases in between. In DNA form, the CDR3 reads TGTGCCAGCAGCTTGGGCGGACACTCCGGGGAGCTGTTTTTT. Protein product: CASSLGGHSGELFF.

This clone was detected once. The genes are TRBV9 and TRBJ2-7, with 10 nucleotides matching TRBD1. The trim removed 4 bases at V and 7 bases at J, leaving 11 bases unmatched. Germline CDR1 is SGDLS and CDR2 is YYNGEE. There are 15 residues in the CDR3. CDR3 sequence reads: CASSPSGTGAREQYF. The CDR3 DNA sequence: TGTGCCAGCAGCCCAAGTGGGACAGGGGCGCGGGAGCAGTACTTC.

The gene calls are TRBV29-1 and TRBJ2-7; 10 nucleotides align to TRBD2. This CDR3 is built from 14 residues. V dropped 6 bases and J dropped 2; count of bases not matched to a gene: 7. Germline loops: CDR1 SQVTM, CDR2 ANQGSEA. CDR3 in DNA: TGCAGCGTAGCCGTAGCGGGAGGAGCCTACGAGCAGTACTTC. It is translated as CSVAVAGGAYEQYF.

The V gene is TRBV11-3, the J gene TRBJ2-7; the D gene is possibly TRBD1 (5 bases). CDR3 length equals 14 residues. V shed 5 bases and J shed 3 bases, with 14 bases lying between them. Germline V gene sequence: CDR1 SGHNT, CDR2 YENEEA. The CDR3 nucleotides read TGTGCCAGCAGCCCTCAGGGTCCAGACTACGAGCAGTACTTC. This encodes CASSPQGPDYEQYF.

The chain has TRBV10-3 and TRBJ1-5, with 8 bases fitting TRBD1. The CDR3 is 14 residues long. The V and J ends lost 7 bases and 3 bases, in that order; junction bases with no gene match: 5. Looked up from germline, CDR1 is ENHRY and CDR2 is SYGVKD. CDR3 in DNA: TGTGCCATCACATCGGACAGGGACAATCAGCCCCAGCATTTT. Protein sequence: CAITSDRDNQPQHF.

This clone was counted once. The V and J genes are TRBV7-3 and TRBJ1-1; 7 bases are shared with TRBD1. With 5 bases clipped from V and 5 bases from J, the junction kept 8 bases outside the gene matches. CDR1 is SGHTA and CDR2 is FQGTGA in the germline V gene. The CDR3 has 14 amino acids. CDR3 amino acids: CASSADRAGTEAFF. The CDR3 region has the DNA TGTGCCAGCAGCGCCGACAGGGCTGGAACTGAAGCTTTCTTT. The full variable domain, its missing parts supplied by reference TRBV7-3 and TRBJ1-1, is GAGVSQTPSNKVTEKGKYVELRCDPISGHTALYWYRQSLGQGPEFLIYFQGTGAADDSGLPNDRFFAVRPEGSVSTLKIQRTERGDSAVYLCASSADRAGTEAFFGQGTRLTVV.

The chain uses TRBV7-3 and TRBJ2-6; 12 positions agree with TRBD2. Unmatched junction bases numbered 5, after V lost 5 bases and J lost 0 bases. In germline, CDR1 is SGHTA, CDR2 FQGTGA. This CDR3 region has 18 residues. The CDR3 DNA is TGTGCCAGCAGCACCCGACTAGCGGGAGCCTCTGGGGCCAACGTCCTGACTTTC. Its protein product is CASSTRLAGASGANVLTF. Using reference TRBV7-3 and TRBJ2-6 for the parts outside the CDR3, the full variable domain is GAGVSQTPSNKVTEKGKYVELRCDPISGHTALYWYRQSLGQGPEFLIYFQGTGAADDSGLPNDRFFAVRPEGSVSTLKIQRTERGDSAVYLCASSTRLAGASGANVLTFGAGSRLTVL.

The chain couples TRBV5-5 to TRBJ2-7; the D gene is possibly TRBD2 (5 bases). Between the trimmed V and J ends, which lost 1 base and 0 bases, there was a span of 8 bases. Germline CDR1 is SGHKS and CDR2 is YYEKEE (reference sequence). The CDR3 totals 14 residues. The CDR3 DNA follows: TGTGCCAGCAGCTTGTTGGGGAGCTCCTACGAGCAGTACTTC. Protein: CASSLLGSSYEQYF.